This T cell receptor (beta chain) was captured by sequencing in a study of blood T cell repertoires in COVID-19. Looking at the study overall: Sample material is recorded as cDNA or gDNA derived from T cells, B-cell-depleted T cells, or PBMCs.

The CDR3 loop spans 14 amino acids. Germline V gives CDR1 SGHRS, CDR2 YFSETQ. V dropped 0 bases and J dropped 4; count of bases not matched to a gene: 0. In regard to this clone: The sample holds other DNA sequences that translate to the same CDR3.

Method: immunoSEQ multiplex PCR; TCRdb's copy keeps in-frame clones and lacks some. The table includes over 70,000 clones, 80% detected once. The sequence came from an elderly woman with acute or convalescent COVID-19. V and J are TRBV5-1 and TRBJ2-1; the match to TRBD1 covers 8 bases. The sequenced material came from peripheral blood. For the CDR3, the DNA is TGCGCCAGCAGCTTGGGGGACAGGTACAATGAGCAGTTCTTC. Translation gives CASSLGDRYNEQFF.